This is a list of T cell receptor beta chains from one sample in a study of blood T cell repertoires in COVID-19. Sequenced by immunoSEQ multiplex PCR; TCRdb stores in-frame clones only, minus some. The profile shows some 270,000 clones, over 80% of them singletons. The material sequenced was PBMCs or T cells enriched from blood (not recorded which). These receptors originate from a woman in her thirties or forties who had been exposed to COVID-19. Both conserved end residues are part of each CDR3. The order of the fields is J gene, D gene, V gene, CDR3 DNA, CDR3 protein. The D gene is left open where the match is weak.

>TRBJ1-1|.|TRBV7-8
TGTGCCAGCAGCATTACAGCAAACACTGAAGCTTTCTTT
CASSITANTEAFF
>TRBJ1-1|.|TRBV18
TGTGCCAGCTCACCACTAGGAGGCGCTGAAGCTTTCTTT
CASSPLGGAEAFF
>TRBJ2-7|TRBD1|TRBV18
TGTGCCAGCTCACCAACGACAGGGCCATACGAGCAGTACTTC
CASSPTTGPYEQYF
>TRBJ1-4|.|TRBV7-2
TGTGCCAGCAGCTTAACAGGGACGGTTGGTGAAAAACTGTTTTTT
CASSLTGTVGEKLFF
>TRBJ1-6|.|TRBV9
TGTGCCAGCAGCGTAGGGGAGTCGGGGAATTCACCCCTCCACTTT
CASSVGESGNSPLHF
>TRBJ1-2|.|TRBV7-8
TGTGCCAGCAGCTTACGTCAGAACTATGGCTACACCTTC
CASSLRQNYGYTF
>TRBJ1-2|.|TRBV19
TGTGCCAGTAGTCCTAGACCCGGTGGAACAAACTATGGCTACACCTTC
CASSPRPGGTNYGYTF
>TRBJ1-1|.|TRBV20-1
TGCAGTGCTAATGAGGGCGGGTGGGGCACTGAAGCTTTCTTT
CSANEGGWGTEAFF
>TRBJ1-3|.|TRBV25-1
TGTGCCAGCAGTGAAGGGCGAACCTCTGGAAACACCATATATTTT
CASSEGRTSGNTIYF
>TRBJ1-1|TRBD1|TRBV24-1
TGTGCCACCAGTGACTCCGCAGGGGGCAGGGACACTGAAGCTTTCTTT
CATSDSAGGRDTEAFF
>TRBJ1-2|.|TRBV5-1
TGTGCCAGCAGTTTACTTGGGACTTCACAACCGACTAACTATGGCTACACCTTC
CASSLLGTSQPTNYGYTF
>TRBJ1-4|TRBD1|TRBV19
TGTGCCAGTAGTAAACGATTAACAGGGGTTAATAATGAAAAACTGTTTTTT
CASSKRLTGVNNEKLFF
>TRBJ2-2|TRBD1|TRBV7-6
TGTGCCAGCAGCTTGGGACAGGGGACCGGGGAGCTGTTTTTT
CASSLGQGTGELFF
>TRBJ1-4|.|TRBV20-1
TGCAGTGCTACCCGGAATGAAAAACTGTTTTTT
CSATRNEKLFF
>TRBJ1-1|.|TRBV19
TGTGCCAGTAGTCTGGTAGGACGGGGGAACACTGAAGCTTTCTTT
CASSLVGRGNTEAFF
>TRBJ2-7|.|TRBV11-1
TGTGCCAGCGGGCTACGCTCCTACGAGCAGTACTTC
CASGLRSYEQYF
>TRBJ1-2|.|TRBV28
TGTGCCAGCAGTTCAACAGGGATGGAAGGCTACACCTTC
CASSSTGMEGYTF
>TRBJ2-1|.|TRBV19
TGTGCCAGTACCACGGGGTACTCCTACAATGAGCAGTTCTTC
CASTTGYSYNEQFF
>TRBJ2-2|TRBD2|TRBV4-2
TGTGCCAGCAGCCAGGCGGGGGGGCAGTTCGGGGAGCTGTTTTTT
CASSQAGGQFGELFF
>TRBJ2-3|TRBD2|TRBV7-2
TGTGCCAGCAGCTTAATAGCGGGGGGATCTAGCACAGATACGCAGTATTTT
CASSLIAGGSSTDTQYF
>TRBJ2-1|.|TRBV2
TGTGCCAGCAGGGCGGGGCAGAGCTCCTACAATGAGCAGTTCTTC
CASRAGQSSYNEQFF
>TRBJ1-2|.|TRBV14
TGTGCCAGCAGCCAAGTTAGCCAGAGAGATGGCTACACCTTC
CASSQVSQRDGYTF
>TRBJ1-4|.|TRBV25-1
TGTGCCAGCACCGGGGGTATCCGTGAAAAACTGTTTTTT
CASTGGIREKLFF
>TRBJ1-2|TRBD1|TRBV5-6
TGTGCCAGCAGCCGTGGGACAGCTAACTATGGCTACACCTTC
CASSRGTANYGYTF
>TRBJ1-4|TRBD1|TRBV25-1
TGTGCCAGCAGTGAATCCTGGAGAGGGGGCGGGGAAAAACTGTTTTTT
CASSESWRGGGEKLFF
>TRBJ1-2|TRBD1|TRBV19
TGTGCCAGTACCGGGACAGCCCTCTATGGCTACACCTTC
CASTGTALYGYTF
>TRBJ1-6|TRBD1|TRBV12-5
TGTGCTAGTGGCTACACAGGGGAAACTTATAATTCACCCCTCCACTTT
CASGYTGETYNSPLHF
>TRBJ1-2|.|TRBV13
TGTGCCAGCAGCACAGGGCCTTCCGATTTCTATGGCTACACCTTC
CASSTGPSDFYGYTF
>TRBJ2-1|TRBD2|TRBV5-4
TGTGCCAGCAGCTTGGAACTAGCGGGAGGGCCGAATGAGCAGTTCTTC
CASSLELAGGPNEQFF
>TRBJ2-3|TRBD2|TRBV2
TGTGCCAGCAGTGTGAGCGGGGGCACAGATACGCAGTATTTT
CASSVSGGTDTQYF
>TRBJ2-1|.|TRBV15
TGTGCCACCAGCAGAGCTTACAATGAGCAGTTCTTC
CATSRAYNEQFF